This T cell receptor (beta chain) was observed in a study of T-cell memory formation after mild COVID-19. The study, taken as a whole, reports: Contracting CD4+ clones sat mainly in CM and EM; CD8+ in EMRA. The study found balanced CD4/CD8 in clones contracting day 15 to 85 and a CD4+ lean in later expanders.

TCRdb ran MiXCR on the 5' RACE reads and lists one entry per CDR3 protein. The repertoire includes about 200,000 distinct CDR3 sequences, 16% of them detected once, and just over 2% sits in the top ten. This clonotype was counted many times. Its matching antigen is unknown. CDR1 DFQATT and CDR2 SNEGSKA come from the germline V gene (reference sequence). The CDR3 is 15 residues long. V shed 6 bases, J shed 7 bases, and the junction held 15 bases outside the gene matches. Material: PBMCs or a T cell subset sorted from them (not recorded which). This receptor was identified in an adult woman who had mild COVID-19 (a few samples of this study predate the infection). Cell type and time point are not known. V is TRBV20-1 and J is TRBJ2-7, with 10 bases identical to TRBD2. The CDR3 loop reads CSANRALAGVREQYF. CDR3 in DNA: TGCAGTGCAAACAGGGCTCTAGCGGGAGTGCGGGAGCAGTACTTC.